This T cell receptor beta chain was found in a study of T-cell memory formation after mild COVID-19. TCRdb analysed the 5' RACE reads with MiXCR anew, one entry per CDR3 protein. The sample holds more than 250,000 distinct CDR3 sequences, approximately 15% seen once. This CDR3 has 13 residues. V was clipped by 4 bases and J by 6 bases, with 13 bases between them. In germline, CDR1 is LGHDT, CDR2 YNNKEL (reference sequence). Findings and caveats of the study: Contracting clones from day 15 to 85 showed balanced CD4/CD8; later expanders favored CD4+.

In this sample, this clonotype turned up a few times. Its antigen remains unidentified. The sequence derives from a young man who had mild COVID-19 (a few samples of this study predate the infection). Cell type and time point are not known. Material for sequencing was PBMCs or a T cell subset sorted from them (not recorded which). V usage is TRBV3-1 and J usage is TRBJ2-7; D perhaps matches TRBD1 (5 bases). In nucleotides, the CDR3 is TGTGCCAGCAGCCTCCGTCAGGGATCCGAGCAGTACGTC. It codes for CASSLRQGSEQYV.